A single sample is the source of the 3 T cell receptor beta chains below, sequenced in a study of T cells after yellow fever vaccination. From the 5' RACE reads, TCRdb called clonotypes with MiXCR, one entry per CDR3 protein. The table records about 240,000 distinct CDR3 sequences, 6.9% of them present only once. Sequenced here: CD4+ T cells sorted from PBMCs, sampled 15 days after the yellow fever booster vaccination. The receptors here all came from a man aged 25-40 years who received the YFV17D yellow fever vaccine.

The table lists this clonotype with many counts. The chain has TRBV7-2 and TRBJ2-5; D possibly matches TRBD1 or TRBD2 (5 bases each). Germline V gene data show CDR1 as SGHTA and CDR2 as FQGNSA. With 6 bases removed from V and 3 bases from J, the gap between germline ends came to 11 bases. The CDR3 contains 13 residues. CDR3 coding DNA: TGTGCCAGCAGTCTAGCCAGGGAAGAGACCCAGTACTTC. The encoded protein is CASSLAREETQYF.

The sample holds many counts of this clonotype. This rearrangement joins TRBV12-3 or TRBV12-4 to TRBJ2-2; D unresolved. V was trimmed by 6 bases and J by 4 bases, leaving 12 bases between them. The CDR3 is made up of 14 amino acids. The CDR3 DNA follows: TGTGCCAGCAGGGCCGGCAGTTTCACCGGGGAGCTGTTTTTT. As protein: CASRAGSFTGELFF.

The V gene is TRBV18, the J gene TRBJ2-7, with D maybe TRBD2 (6 bases). The CDR3 runs 16 residues. CDR1 is KGHSH, CDR2 LQKENI, per germline. The V gene lost 0 bases and the J gene lost 2 bases, with 14 bases spanning the gap. CDR3 nucleotide sequence: TGTGCCAGCTCACCACCAATGGGGGGAAGCCCCTACGAGCAGTACTTC. It codes for CASSPPMGGSPYEQYF. Looking up the rest from reference TRBV18 and TRBJ2-7 gives the full variable domain: NAGVMQNPRHLVRRRGQEARLRCSPMKGHSHVYWYRQLPEEGLKFMVYLQKENIIDESGMPKERFSAEFPKEGPSILRIQQVVRGDSAAYFCASSPPMGGSPYEQYFGPGTRLTVT.